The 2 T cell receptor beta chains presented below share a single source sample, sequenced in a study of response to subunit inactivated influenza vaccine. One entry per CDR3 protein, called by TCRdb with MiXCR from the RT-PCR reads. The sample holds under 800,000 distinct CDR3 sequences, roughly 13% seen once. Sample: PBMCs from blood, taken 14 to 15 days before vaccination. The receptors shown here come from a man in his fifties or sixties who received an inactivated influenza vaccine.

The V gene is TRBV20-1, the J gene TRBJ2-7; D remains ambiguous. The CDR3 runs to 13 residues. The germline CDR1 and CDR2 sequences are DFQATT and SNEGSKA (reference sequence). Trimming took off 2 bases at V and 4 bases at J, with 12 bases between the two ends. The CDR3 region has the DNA TGCAGTGCTAGACCGGGTAACCCTTACGAGCAGTACTTC. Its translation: CSARPGNPYEQYF.

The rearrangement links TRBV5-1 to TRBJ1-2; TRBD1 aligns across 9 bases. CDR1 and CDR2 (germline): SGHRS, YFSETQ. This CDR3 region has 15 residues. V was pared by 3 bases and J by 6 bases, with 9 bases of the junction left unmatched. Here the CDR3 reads CASSWSGQGIDGYTF. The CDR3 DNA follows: TGCGCCAGCAGCTGGTCTGGACAGGGGATTGATGGCTACACCTTC. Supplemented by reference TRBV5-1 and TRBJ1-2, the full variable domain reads KAGVTQTPRYLIKTRGQQVTLSCSPISGHRSVSWYQQTPGQGLQFLFEYFSETQRNKGNFPGRFSGRQFSNSRSEMNVSTLELGDSALYLCASSWSGQGIDGYTFGSGTRLTVV.